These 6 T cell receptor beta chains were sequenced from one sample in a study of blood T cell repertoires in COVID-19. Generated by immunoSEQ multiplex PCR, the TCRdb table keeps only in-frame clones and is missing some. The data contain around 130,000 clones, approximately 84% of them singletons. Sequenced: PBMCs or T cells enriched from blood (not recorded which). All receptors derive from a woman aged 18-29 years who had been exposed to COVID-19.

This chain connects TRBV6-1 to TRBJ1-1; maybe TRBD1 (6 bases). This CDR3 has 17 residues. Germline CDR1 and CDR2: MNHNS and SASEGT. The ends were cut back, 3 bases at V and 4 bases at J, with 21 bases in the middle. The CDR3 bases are TGTGCCAGCAGTGATTTAGCCCGCGGGGGGCGATTCACTGAAGCTTTCTTT. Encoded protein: CASSDLARGGRFTEAFF.

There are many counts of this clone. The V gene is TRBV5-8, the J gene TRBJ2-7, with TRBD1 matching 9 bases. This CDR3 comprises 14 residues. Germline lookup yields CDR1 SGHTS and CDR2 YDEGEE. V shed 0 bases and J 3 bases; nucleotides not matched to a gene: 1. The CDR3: CASSLGQGGYEQYF. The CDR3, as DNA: TGTGCCAGCAGCTTGGGACAGGGGGGCTACGAGCAGTACTTC.

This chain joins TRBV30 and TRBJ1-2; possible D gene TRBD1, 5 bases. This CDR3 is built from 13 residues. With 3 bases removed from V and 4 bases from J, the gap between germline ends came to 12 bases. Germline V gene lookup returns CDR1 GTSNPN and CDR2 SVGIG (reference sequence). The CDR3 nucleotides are TGTGCCTGGAGCCGCGGCGACAGCTATGGCTACACCTTC. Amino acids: CAWSRGDSYGYTF. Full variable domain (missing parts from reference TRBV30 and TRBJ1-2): SQTIHQWPATLVQPVGSPLSLECTVEGTSNPNLYWYRQAAGRGLQLLFYSVGIGQISSEVPQNLSASRPQDRQFILSSKKLLLSDSGFYLCAWSRGDSYGYTFGSGTRLTVV.

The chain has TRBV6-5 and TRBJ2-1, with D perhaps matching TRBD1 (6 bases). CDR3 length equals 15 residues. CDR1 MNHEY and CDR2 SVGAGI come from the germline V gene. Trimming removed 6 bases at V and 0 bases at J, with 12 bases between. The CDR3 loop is CASRPDRSSYNEQFF. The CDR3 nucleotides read TGTGCCAGCAGACCCGACAGGAGCTCCTACAATGAGCAGTTCTTC.

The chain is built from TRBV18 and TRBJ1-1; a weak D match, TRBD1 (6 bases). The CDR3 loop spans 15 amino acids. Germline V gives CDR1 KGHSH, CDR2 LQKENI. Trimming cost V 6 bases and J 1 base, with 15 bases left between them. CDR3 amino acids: CASSQGSLGNTEAFF. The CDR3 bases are TGTGCCAGCTCCCAGGGGTCCCTAGGGAACACTGAAGCTTTCTTT.

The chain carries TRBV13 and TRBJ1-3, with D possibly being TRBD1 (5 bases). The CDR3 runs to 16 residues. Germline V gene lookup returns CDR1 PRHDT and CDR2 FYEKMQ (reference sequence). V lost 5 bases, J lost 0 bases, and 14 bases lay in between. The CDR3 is CASSAADSPSGNTIYF. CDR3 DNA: TGTGCCAGCAGCGCCGCCGACAGTCCCTCTGGAAACACCATATATTTT.